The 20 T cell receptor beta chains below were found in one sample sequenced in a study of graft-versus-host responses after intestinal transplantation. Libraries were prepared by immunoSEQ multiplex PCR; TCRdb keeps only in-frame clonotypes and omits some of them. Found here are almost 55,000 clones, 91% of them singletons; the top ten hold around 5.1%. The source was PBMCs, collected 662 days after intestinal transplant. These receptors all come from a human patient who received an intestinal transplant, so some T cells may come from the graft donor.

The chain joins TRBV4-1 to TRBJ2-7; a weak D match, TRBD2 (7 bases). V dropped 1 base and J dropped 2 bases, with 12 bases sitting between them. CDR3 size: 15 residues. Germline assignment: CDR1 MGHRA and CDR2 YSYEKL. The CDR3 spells CASSQAARGPYEQYF. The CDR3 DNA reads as TGCGCCAGCAGCCAAGCCGCGCGGGGGCCCTACGAGCAGTACTTC.

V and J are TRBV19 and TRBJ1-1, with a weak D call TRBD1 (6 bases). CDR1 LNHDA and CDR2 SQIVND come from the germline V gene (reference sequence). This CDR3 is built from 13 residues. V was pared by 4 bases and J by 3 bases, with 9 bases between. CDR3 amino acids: CASSSGQHTEAFF. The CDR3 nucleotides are TGTGCCAGTAGTAGCGGACAGCACACTGAAGCTTTCTTT.

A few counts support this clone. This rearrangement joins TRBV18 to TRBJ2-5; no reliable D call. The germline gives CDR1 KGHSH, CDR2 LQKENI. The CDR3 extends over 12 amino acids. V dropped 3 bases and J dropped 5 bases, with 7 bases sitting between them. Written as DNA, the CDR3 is TGTGCCAGCTCACCGGATCTCGAGACCCAGTACTTC. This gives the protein CASSPDLETQYF.

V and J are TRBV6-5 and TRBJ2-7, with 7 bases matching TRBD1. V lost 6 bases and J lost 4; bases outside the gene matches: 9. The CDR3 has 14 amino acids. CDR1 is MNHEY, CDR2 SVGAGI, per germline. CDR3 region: CASSPRQGPYEQYF. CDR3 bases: TGTGCCAGCAGCCCCCGACAGGGACCTTACGAGCAGTACTTC.

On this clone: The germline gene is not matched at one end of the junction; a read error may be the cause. The CDR3, as DNA: TGTGCCAGCAGCTTGACCGGGGGGGAAACAGGTACGCAGTATTTT. It is translated as CASSLTGGETGTQYF. This chain connects TRBV7-3 to TRBJ2-3, with 8 bases matching TRBD2. CDR1 is SGHTA and CDR2 is FQGTGA in the germline V gene. CDR3 length equals 15 residues.

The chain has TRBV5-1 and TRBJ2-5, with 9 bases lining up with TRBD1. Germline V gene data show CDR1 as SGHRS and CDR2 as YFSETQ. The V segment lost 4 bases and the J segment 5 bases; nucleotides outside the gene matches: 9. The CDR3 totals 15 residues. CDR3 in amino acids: CASSQTGGRWETQYF. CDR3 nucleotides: TGCGCCAGCAGCCAGACAGGGGGGCGGTGGGAGACCCAGTACTTC.

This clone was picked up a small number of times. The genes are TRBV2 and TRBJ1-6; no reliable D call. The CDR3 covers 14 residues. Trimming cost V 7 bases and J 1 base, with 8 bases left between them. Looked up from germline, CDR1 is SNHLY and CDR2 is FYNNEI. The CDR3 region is CASTVRSYNSPLHF. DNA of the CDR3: TGTGCCAGCACTGTCAGGTCCTATAATTCACCCCTCCACTTT.

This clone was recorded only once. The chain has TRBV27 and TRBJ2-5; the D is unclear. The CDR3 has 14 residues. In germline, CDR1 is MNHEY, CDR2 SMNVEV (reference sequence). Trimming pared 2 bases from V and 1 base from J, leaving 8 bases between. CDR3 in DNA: TGTGCCAGCAGTTTAGGTCATCTCCAAGAGACCCAGTACTTC. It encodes CASSLGHLQETQYF.

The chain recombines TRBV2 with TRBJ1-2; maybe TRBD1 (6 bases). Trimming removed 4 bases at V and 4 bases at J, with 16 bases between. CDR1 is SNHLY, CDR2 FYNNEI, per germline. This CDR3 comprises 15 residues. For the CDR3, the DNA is TGTGCCAGCAGTGCTCATTTGACAGGTGGCTATGGCTACACCTTC. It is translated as CASSAHLTGGYGYTF.

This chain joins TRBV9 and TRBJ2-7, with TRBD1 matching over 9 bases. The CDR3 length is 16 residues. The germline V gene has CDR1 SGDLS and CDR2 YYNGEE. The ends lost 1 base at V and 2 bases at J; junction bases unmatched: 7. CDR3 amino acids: CASSVSPTGGTYEQYF. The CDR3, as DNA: TGTGCCAGCAGCGTATCCCCGACAGGGGGTACCTACGAGCAGTACTTC. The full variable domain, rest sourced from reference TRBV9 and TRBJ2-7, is DSGVTQTPKHLITATGQRVTLRCSPRSGDLSVYWYQQSLDQGLQFLIQYYNGEERAKGNILERFSAQQFPDLHSELNLSSLELGDSALYFCASSVSPTGGTYEQYFGPGTRLTVT.

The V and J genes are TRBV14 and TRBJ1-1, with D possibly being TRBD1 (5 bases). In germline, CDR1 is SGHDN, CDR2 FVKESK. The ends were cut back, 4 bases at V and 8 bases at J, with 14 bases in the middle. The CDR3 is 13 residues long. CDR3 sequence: CASSPQAPGEAFF. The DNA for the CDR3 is TGTGCCAGCAGCCCCCAGGCACCAGGGGAAGCTTTCTTT. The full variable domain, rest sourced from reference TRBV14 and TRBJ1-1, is EAGVTQFPSHSVIEKGQTVTLRCDPISGHDNLYWYRRVMGKEIKFLLHFVKESKQDESGMPNNRFLAERTGGTYSTLKVQPAELEDSGVYFCASSPQAPGEAFFGQGTRLTVV.

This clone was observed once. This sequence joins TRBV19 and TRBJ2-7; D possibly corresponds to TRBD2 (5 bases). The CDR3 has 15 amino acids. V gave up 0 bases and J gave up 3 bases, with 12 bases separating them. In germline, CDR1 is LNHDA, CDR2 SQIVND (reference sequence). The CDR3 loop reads CASSIDVGVSYEQYF. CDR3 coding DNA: TGTGCCAGTAGTATAGACGTCGGGGTAAGCTACGAGCAGTACTTC.

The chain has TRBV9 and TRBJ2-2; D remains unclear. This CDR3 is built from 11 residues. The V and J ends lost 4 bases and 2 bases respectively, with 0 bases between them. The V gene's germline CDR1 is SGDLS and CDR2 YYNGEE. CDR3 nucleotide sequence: TGTGCCAGCAGCAACACCGGGGAGCTGTTTTTT. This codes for CASSNTGELFF.

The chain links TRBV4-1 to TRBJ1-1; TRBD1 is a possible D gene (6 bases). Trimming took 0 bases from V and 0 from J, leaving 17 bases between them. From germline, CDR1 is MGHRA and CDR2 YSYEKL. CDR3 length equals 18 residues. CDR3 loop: CASSQDRGAQTLNTEAFF. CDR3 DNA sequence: TGCGCCAGCAGCCAAGATCGGGGGGCGCAAACCTTGAACACTGAAGCTTTCTTT.

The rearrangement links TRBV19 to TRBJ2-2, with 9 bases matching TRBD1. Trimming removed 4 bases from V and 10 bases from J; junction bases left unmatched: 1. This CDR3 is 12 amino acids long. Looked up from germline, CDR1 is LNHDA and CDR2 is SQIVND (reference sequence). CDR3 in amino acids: CASSRTGEELFF. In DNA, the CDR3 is TGTGCCAGTAGTAGGACAGGGGAGGAGCTGTTTTTT.

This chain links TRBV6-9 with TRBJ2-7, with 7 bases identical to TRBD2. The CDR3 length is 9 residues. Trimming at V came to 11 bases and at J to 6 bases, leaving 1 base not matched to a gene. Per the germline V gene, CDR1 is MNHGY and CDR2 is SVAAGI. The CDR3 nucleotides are TGTGCCGGGGGGGGCGAGCAGTACTTC. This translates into CAGGGEQYF.

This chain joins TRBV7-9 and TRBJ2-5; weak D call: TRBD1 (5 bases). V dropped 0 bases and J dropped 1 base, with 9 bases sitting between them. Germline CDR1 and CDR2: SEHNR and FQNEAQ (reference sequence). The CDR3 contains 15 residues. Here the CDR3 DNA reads TGTGCCAGCAGCTTAGCGCTTAGGGGCCAAGAGACCCAGTACTTC. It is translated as CASSLALRGQETQYF.

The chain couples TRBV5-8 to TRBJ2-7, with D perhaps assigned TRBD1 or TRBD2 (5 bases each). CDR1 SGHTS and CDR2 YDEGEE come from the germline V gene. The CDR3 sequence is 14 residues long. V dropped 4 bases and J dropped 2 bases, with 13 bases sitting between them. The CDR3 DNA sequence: TGTGCCAGCAGCAGGGACCGAAATCCCTACGAGCAGTACTTC. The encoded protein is CASSRDRNPYEQYF.

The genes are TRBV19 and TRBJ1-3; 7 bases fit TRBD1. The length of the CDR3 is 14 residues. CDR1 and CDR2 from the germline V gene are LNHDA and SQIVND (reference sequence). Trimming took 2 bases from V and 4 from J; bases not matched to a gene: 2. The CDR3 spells CASSIRQGGNTIYF. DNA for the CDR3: TGTGCCAGTAGTATACGACAGGGAGGAAACACCATATATTTT.

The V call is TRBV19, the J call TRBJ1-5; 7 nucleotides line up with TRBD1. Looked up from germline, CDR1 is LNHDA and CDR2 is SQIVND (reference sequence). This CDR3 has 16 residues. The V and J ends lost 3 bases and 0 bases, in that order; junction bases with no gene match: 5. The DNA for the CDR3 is TGTGCCAGTAGTATCCGCGGGACAGATAGCAATCAGCCCCAGCATTTT. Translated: CASSIRGTDSNQPQHF.